Listed here are 12 T cell receptor beta chains from one sample, sequenced in a study of shared clonotypes between healthy human individuals. TCRdb's copy holds only in-frame clones and misses some; the assay was immunoSEQ multiplex PCR. This table holds under 1,100,000 clones, more than 65% found once. The sample consisted of memory CD4+ T cells sorted from blood. Subset described: CD45RA-negative fraction. The receptors here all came from a man younger than 35 in good health.

The gene calls are TRBV6-1 and TRBJ1-1; D may be TRBD1 (5 bases). The germline CDR1 and CDR2 sequences are MNHNS and SASEGT. V was trimmed by 4 bases and J by 3 bases, leaving 9 bases between them. There are 13 residues in the CDR3. The CDR3 spells CASSGLRDTEAFF. In DNA form, the CDR3 reads TGTGCCAGCAGTGGTCTCAGGGACACTGAAGCTTTCTTT.

The CDR3 protein is CASSSQVDTQYF. The CDR3 coding sequence is TGTGCCAGCAGTTCACAGGTAGATACGCAGTATTTT. The gene calls are TRBV2 and TRBJ2-3; the D gene is possibly TRBD1 (5 bases). V lost 5 bases and J 5 bases, leaving 8 bases between the germline ends. Germline V gives CDR1 SNHLY, CDR2 FYNNEI. The CDR3 sequence is 12 residues long.

This clone has just a few counts. The chain carries TRBV5-6 and TRBJ1-4; D ambiguous. This CDR3 contains 14 residues. Looked up from germline, CDR1 is SGHDT and CDR2 is YYEEEE. V was clipped by 4 bases and J by 6 bases, with 13 bases between them. CDR3 residues: CASSKRIIDEKLFF. For the CDR3, the DNA is TGTGCCAGCAGCAAACGAATAATCGATGAAAAACTGTTTTTT.

In DNA form, the CDR3 reads TGTGCCAGCTCACCACGGTCAGGGAGGGAGGATGAGCAGTTCTTC. It codes for CASSPRSGREDEQFF. The gene calls are TRBV18 and TRBJ2-1; 7 bases match TRBD2. Germline V gives CDR1 KGHSH, CDR2 LQKENI. V lost 1 base and J lost 8; bases outside the gene matches: 8. The CDR3 length is 15 residues.

The chain employs TRBV19 and TRBJ2-3; D unclear. Trimming removed 0 bases from V and 7 bases from J, with 17 bases in between. The CDR3 is 16 residues long. Germline V gene sequence: CDR1 LNHDA, CDR2 SQIVND (reference sequence). In nucleotides, the CDR3 is TGTGCCAGTAGTATAGACCCCACAAATCCGTGGCATACGCAGTATTTT. The encoded protein is CASSIDPTNPWHTQYF.

This chain uses TRBV6-6 with TRBJ2-2, with 12 bases that match TRBD1. CDR1 and CDR2 from the germline V gene are MNHNY and SVGAGI (reference sequence). The V and J ends lost 4 bases and 6 bases, in that order; junction bases with no gene match: 3. This CDR3 has 15 amino acids. CDR3 residues: CASSSGQGAAGELFF. CDR3 sequence (DNA): TGTGCCAGCAGTTCGGGACAGGGGGCTGCCGGGGAGCTGTTTTTT.

The rearrangement joins TRBV18 to TRBJ1-1; D is perhaps TRBD1 (5 bases). Germline V lookup: CDR1 KGHSH, CDR2 LQKENI. The length of the CDR3 is 18 residues. Trimming left V 1 base short and J 1 base short, with 19 bases between. The CDR3 loop reads CASSPLRIGVGTNTEAFF. CDR3 nucleotides: TGTGCCAGCTCACCACTCAGGATAGGGGTAGGTACGAACACTGAAGCTTTCTTT. Looking up the rest from reference TRBV18 and TRBJ1-1 gives the full variable domain: NAGVMQNPRHLVRRRGQEARLRCSPMKGHSHVYWYRQLPEEGLKFMVYLQKENIIDESGMPKERFSAEFPKEGPSILRIQQVVRGDSAAYFCASSPLRIGVGTNTEAFFGQGTRLTVV.

The table lists this clone with a few counts. The chain uses TRBV5-6 and TRBJ2-5, with a weak D call TRBD1 (6 bases). The V end lost 3 bases, the J end lost 4 bases, and 13 bases lay between the germline ends. This CDR3 is built from 14 residues. CDR1 is SGHDT, CDR2 YYEEEE, per germline. DNA for the CDR3: TGTGCCAGCAGCTCAGTGAGGGGGTCAGAGACCCAGTACTTC. Its translation is CASSSVRGSETQYF.

The rearrangement links TRBV19 to TRBJ1-1; 7 bases line up with TRBD1. Unmatched junction bases numbered 11, after V lost 8 bases and J lost 2 bases. Germline CDR1 and CDR2: LNHDA and SQIVND (reference sequence). The CDR3 is 15 amino acids. This CDR3 reads CASPEDPGGNTEAFF. The DNA for the CDR3 is TGTGCCAGTCCCGAGGATCCAGGGGGAAACACTGAAGCTTTCTTT. The full variable domain, completed using reference TRBV19 and TRBJ1-1, is DGGITQSPKYLFRKEGQNVTLSCEQNLNHDAMYWYRQDPGQGLRLIYYSQIVNDFQKGDIAEGYSVSREKKESFPLTVTSAQKNPTAFYLCASPEDPGGNTEAFFGQGTRLTVV.

V is TRBV6-5 and J is TRBJ1-1; a weak D match, TRBD1 (5 bases). CDR3 length equals 12 residues. CDR1 is MNHEY, CDR2 SVGAGI, per germline. Trimming took off 5 bases at V and 11 bases at J, with 15 bases between the two ends. Here the CDR3 DNA reads TGTGCCAGCAGTCCCGGGGGTGGGACGGCTTTCTTT. This codes for CASSPGGGTAFF.

This clone appeared a single time. J is TRBJ2-7 and V is TRBV4-2, with a possible D match to TRBD1 (6 bases). From germline, CDR1 is LGHNA and CDR2 YNFKEQ. This CDR3 comprises 15 residues. V gave up 3 bases and J gave up 3 bases, with 15 bases separating them. CDR3 nucleotides: TGTGCCAGCAGCCACTCGGGACAAGGAGGCTACGAGCAGTACTTC. It is translated as CASSHSGQGGYEQYF.

This chain connects TRBV14 to TRBJ2-5; D not certain. V was pared by 4 bases and J by 2 bases, with 11 bases between. Germline CDR1 reads SGHDN; CDR2 reads FVKESK. The CDR3 is 14 amino acids. The CDR3 protein is CASSPRAGQETQYF. The CDR3 bases are TGTGCCAGCAGCCCTCGGGCCGGACAAGAGACCCAGTACTTC.